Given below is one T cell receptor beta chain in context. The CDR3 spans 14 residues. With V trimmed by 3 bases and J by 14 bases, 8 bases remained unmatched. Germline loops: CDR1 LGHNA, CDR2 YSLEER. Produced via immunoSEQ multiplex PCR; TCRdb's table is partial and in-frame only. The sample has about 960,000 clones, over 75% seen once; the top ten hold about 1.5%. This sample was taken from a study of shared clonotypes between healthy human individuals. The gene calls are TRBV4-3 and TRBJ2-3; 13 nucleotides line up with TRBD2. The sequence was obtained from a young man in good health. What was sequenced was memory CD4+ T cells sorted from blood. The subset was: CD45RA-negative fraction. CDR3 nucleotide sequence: TGCGCCAGCAGCCAGACCAGGACTAGCGGGAGTATGTATTTT. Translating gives CASSQTRTSGSMYF.